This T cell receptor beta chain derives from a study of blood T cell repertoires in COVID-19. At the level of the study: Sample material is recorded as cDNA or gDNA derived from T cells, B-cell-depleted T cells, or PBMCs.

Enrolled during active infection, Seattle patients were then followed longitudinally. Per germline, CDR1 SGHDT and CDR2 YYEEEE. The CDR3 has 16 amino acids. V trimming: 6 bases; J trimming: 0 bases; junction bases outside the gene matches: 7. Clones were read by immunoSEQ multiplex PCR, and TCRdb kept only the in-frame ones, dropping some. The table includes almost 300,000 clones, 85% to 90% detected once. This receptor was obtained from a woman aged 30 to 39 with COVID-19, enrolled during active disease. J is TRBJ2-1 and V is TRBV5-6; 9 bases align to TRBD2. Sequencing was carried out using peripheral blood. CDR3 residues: CASTWRSGGSYNEQFF. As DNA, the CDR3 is TGTGCCAGCACCTGGCGTAGCGGGGGCTCCTACAATGAGCAGTTCTTC. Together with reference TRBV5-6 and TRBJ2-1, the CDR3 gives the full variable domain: DAGVTQSPTHLIKTRGQQVTLRCSPKSGHDTVSWYQQALGQGPQFIFQYYEEEERQRGNFPDRFSGHQFPNYSSELNVNALLLGDSALYLCASTWRSGGSYNEQFFGPGTRLTVL.